The clone carrying this TCR beta chain appeared many times. As yet, its antigen is unknown. Found in a library prepared for alpha chains, this beta chain is an off-target read, and its abundance has little meaning. These data belong to a study of spatial heterogeneity in lung cancer. Looked up from germline, CDR1 is LGHDT and CDR2 is YNNKEL (reference sequence). V lost 5 bases and J lost 9; bases outside the gene matches: 5. The CDR3 runs 14 residues. Study-wide findings and caveats: It was found that expanded intratumoral alpha and beta TCR counts tracked tumor mutation counts.

Each TCR cDNA molecule carried a unique molecular identifier. One entry per CDR3 protein, called by TCRdb with MiXCR from the 5' RACE reads. This sample has about 14,000 distinct CDR3 sequences; approximately 4.5% occur once, and the top ten carry around 18%. Documented time point: sample taken at primary tumor resection. The J gene is TRBJ2-1, the V gene TRBV3-1, with 12 bases fitting TRBD2. Sequencing was performed on lung tumor tissue, taken at surgery. The TCR comes from a female donor with early-stage non-small cell lung cancer. CDR3 sequence reads: CASSTSGGTAEQFF. CDR3 bases: TGTGCCAGCAGCACTAGCGGGGGGACCGCTGAGCAGTTCTTC.